The rows below give T cell receptor beta chains drawn from one sample of a study of cytomegalovirus exposure and HLA in healthy donors. Clones were read by immunoSEQ multiplex PCR, and TCRdb kept only the in-frame ones, dropping some. The table records around 200,000 clones, approximately 86% of them present only once. Sequences were obtained from PBMCs. The receptor source for this set is a woman younger than 30 in good health and CMV-seronegative. CDR3s include the opening cysteine and the closing phenylalanine or tryptophan. The D gene is left open where the match is weak. Size is omitted from some rows. Given values are once, few, many or a class for expanded clones.

clone_size | j_call | v_call | d_call | cdr3_nt | cdr3_aa
NA | TRBJ2-3 | TRBV27 | TRBD2 | TGTGCCAGCAGCTCCATATCCCGGGGGGGACGAGATACGCAGTATTTT | CASSSISRGGRDTQYF
once | TRBJ2-7 | TRBV6-1 | NA | TGTGCCAGCAGTGAAGCGACGGGACACGGCTACGAGCAGTACTTC | CASSEATGHGYEQYF
NA | TRBJ1-2 | TRBV27 | NA | TGTGCCAGCAGTTTAGGCAGGGGCCAGACAAACTACACCTTC | CASSLGRGQTNYTF
NA | TRBJ2-5 | TRBV7-8 | TRBD1 | TGTGCCAGCAGCTTAAGGACAGGGGAAGGTTCGTACCAAGAGACCCAGTACTTC | CASSLRTGEGSYQETQYF
NA | TRBJ2-2 | TRBV27 | TRBD2 | TGTGCCAGCAGTGCCCAGGGACTAGCGGGAGTCACCGGGGAGCTGTTTTTT | CASSAQGLAGVTGELFF
NA | TRBJ2-1 | TRBV2 | TRBD2 | TGTGCCAGCAGTGCTAGCGGGAGGACCTACAATGAGCAGTTCTTC | CASSASGRTYNEQFF
once | TRBJ2-5 | TRBV11-2 | NA | TGTGCCAGCAGCTTAGGCGAACTACAGGGCTCCGGGGAGACCCAGTACTTC | CASSLGELQGSGETQYF
NA | TRBJ2-1 | TRBV4-1 | TRBD2 | TGCGCCAGCAGCCAAGAAGGACTAGCCCGCCAGTTCTTC | CASSQEGLARQFF
NA | TRBJ2-2 | TRBV19 | TRBD1 | TGTGCCAGTACACCCGGGACAGCGAACACCGGGGAGCTGTTTTTT | CASTPGTANTGELFF
NA | TRBJ2-2 | TRBV7-9 | TRBD1 | TGTGCCAGCAGCTCTAGGGACAGGGACTACACCGGGGAGCTGTTTTTT | CASSSRDRDYTGELFF
NA | TRBJ2-7 | TRBV28 | NA | TGTGCCAGCACCCCCCGGAGCGGCTCCTACGAGCAGTACTTC | CASTPRSGSYEQYF
NA | TRBJ1-1 | TRBV19 | NA | TGTGCCAGTAGTATTGCCCTCAGGGGCCGGGGTGAAGCTTTCTTT | CASSIALRGRGEAFF
NA | TRBJ2-1 | TRBV27 | TRBD2 | TGTGCCAGCAGTTTCTTACTAGCGGGAGGGCCGGGTGATGAGCAGTTCTTC | CASSFLLAGGPGDEQFF
NA | TRBJ2-1 | TRBV4-2 | NA | TGTGCCAGCAGCCCCCGGAGACTCACTATCTCCTCCTACAATGAGCAGTTCTTC | CASSPRRLTISSYNEQFF
few | TRBJ2-7 | TRBV29-1 | NA | TGCAGCGGACGATCCACAGGGAGCGAGCAGTACTTC | CSGRSTGSEQYF
NA | TRBJ2-3 | TRBV6-5 | TRBD2 | TGTGCCAGCAGTTACGGGACTAGCCACACAGATACGCAGTATTTT | CASSYGTSHTDTQYF
NA | TRBJ2-7 | TRBV29-1 | TRBD2 | TGCAGCGTGGCGGGAGAAACATACGAGCAGTACTTC | CSVAGETYEQYF
few | TRBJ2-7 | TRBV27 | TRBD1 | TGTGCCAGCAGTATCGGGACAGCCTACGAGCAGTACTTC | CASSIGTAYEQYF
NA | TRBJ2-7 | TRBV29-1 | NA | TGCAGCGTGGGGGGACGTATGCCCTACGAGCAGTACTTC | CSVGGRMPYEQYF
NA | TRBJ2-3 | TRBV5-4 | TRBD2 | TGTGCCAGCAGCTGGACTAGCGGGAGATCAGATACGCAGTATTTT | CASSWTSGRSDTQYF
few | TRBJ2-7 | TRBV5-6 | NA | TGTGCCAGCAGCTTGGCCGGTCAATACGAGCAGTACTTC | CASSLAGQYEQYF
NA | TRBJ1-1 | TRBV11-2 | NA | TGTGCCAGCAGCTCGTCAGAGGGCACTGAAGCTTTCTTT | CASSSSEGTEAFF
NA | TRBJ2-7 | TRBV29-1 | NA | TGCAGCGCCCTTTCAGGGTCCGAGCAGTACTTC | CSALSGSEQYF
NA | TRBJ2-5 | TRBV29-1 | NA | TGCAGCGTGAGCAGGGGCCAAGAGACCCAGTACTTC | CSVSRGQETQYF
NA | TRBJ2-2 | TRBV9 | NA | TGTGCCAGCAGCTCAAATCAGGGGAAGGGCACCGGGGAGCTGTTTTTT | CASSSNQGKGTGELFF